Below, one T cell receptor (beta chain) is given with its context. The data originate from a study of blood T cell repertoires in COVID-19. On the study more broadly: The United States, Italy and Spain provided the acute and convalescent COVID-19 samples. PBMCs, B-cell-depleted T cells, or T cells provided the cDNA or gDNA that made up the material.

Under the authors' procedure: Reference gene primer amplification gave nucleated cell count estimates. TCRdb keeps only in-frame clones here, not all; method: immunoSEQ multiplex PCR. The D gene and trimming were derived from the DNA, and the V and J assignments and clone size from that table. Here the sample spans 55,000 to 70,000 clones, roughly 92% being singletons. Trimming took 0 bases from V and 7 from J; bases not matched to a gene: 13. Germline values: CDR1 MGHRA, CDR2 YSYEKL. The CDR3 runs 17 residues. The sequence was collected from a human donor in a cohort sampled during active COVID-19. Input material: peripheral blood. The V and J genes are TRBV4-1 and TRBJ1-2; 8 bases line up with TRBD1. The CDR3 bases are TGCGCCAGCAGCCAAGACCCCGGACAGGGAGCAACCGGTGGCTACACCTTC. Translating gives CASSQDPGQGATGGYTF.